What follows are 21 T cell receptor beta chains derived from one specimen sequenced in a study of cytomegalovirus exposure and HLA in healthy donors. Primers included in the PCR were 60 Vbeta and 13 Jbeta primers. Repertoires were generated with immunoSEQ multiplex PCR, while TCRdb's copy carries only in-frame clones and drops some. The table lists about 160,000 clones, roughly 80% of them singletons. Sequenced input: PBMCs. The receptors were sampled from a man aged 50 to 60 in good health and CMV-seropositive.

This chain links TRBV5-1 with TRBJ2-7, with 9 bases that match TRBD1. V lost 0 bases and J lost 6; bases outside the gene matches: 4. Germline CDR1 SGHRS, CDR2 YFSETQ. The length of the CDR3 is 14 residues. For the CDR3, the DNA is TGCGCCAGCAGCTTGGGAGGACAGGGGATCGAGCAGTACTTC. Its translation is CASSLGGQGIEQYF.

The chain employs TRBV21-1 and TRBJ2-1; the table's D call, TRBD1, has no DNA check behind it. TRBV21-1 is termed a pseudogene. This CDR3 spans 13 amino acids. The CDR3 nucleotides are TGTGCCAGCAGCAGCCAGGCGCGCAATGAGCAGTTCTTC. Its protein is CASSSQARNEQFF.

This clone appeared a single time. This chain joins TRBV27 and TRBJ2-5; D gene unclear. The J call may be in error: the DNA end matches TRBJ2-7 better. Germline-derived CDR1 and CDR2 are MNHEY and SMNVEV (reference sequence). This CDR3 is built from 14 residues. The CDR3 coding sequence is TGTGCCAGCAGTTTATCGGAGTCCGACTACGAGCAGTACTTC. Its protein product is CASSLSESDYEQYF.

This clone has a handful of counts. The sample has other DNA sequences that encode this CDR3 too. This chain links TRBV28 with TRBJ2-3; 9 nucleotides agree with TRBD2. The CDR3 is 15 amino acids. Germline-derived CDR1 and CDR2 are MDHEN and SYDVKM. Trimming cost V 2 bases and J 3 bases; bases outside gene matches: 3. The CDR3 nucleotides read TGTGCCAGCAGTTTACTAGCGGGGAGGACAGATACGCAGTATTTT. Amino acids: CASSLLAGRTDTQYF.

A few counts support this clone. The genes are TRBV5-1 and TRBJ2-1, with 9 positions matching TRBD1. The CDR3 has 16 amino acids. The V segment lost 0 bases and the J segment 9 bases; nucleotides outside the gene matches: 10. The germline CDR1 and CDR2 sequences are SGHRS and YFSETQ. The CDR3 DNA is TGCGCCAGCAGCTTGGTTTCCGGGACAGGGATTACTGAGCAGTTCTTC. Protein product: CASSLVSGTGITEQFF.

The chain joins TRBV4-1 to TRBJ2-2, with TRBD1 matching 8 bases. The germline V gene encodes CDR1 MGHRA and CDR2 YSYEKL. V lost 3 bases, J lost 4 bases, and 4 bases stayed unmatched. The CDR3 sequence is 15 residues long. CDR3 nucleotide sequence: TGCGCCAGCAGCCAGCCCGGGACAGGCACCGGGGAGCTGTTTTTT. As protein: CASSQPGTGTGELFF.

This clone was recorded once. This rearrangement joins TRBV2 to TRBJ1-2; 10 positions agree with TRBD1. Trimming removed 6 bases from V and 4 bases from J; junction bases left unmatched: 5. The CDR3 covers 14 residues. The V gene's germline CDR1 is SNHLY and CDR2 FYNNEI. In nucleotides, the CDR3 is TGTGCCAGCAGCCCTCGGACAGGGGGCTATGGCTACACCTTC. This sequence encodes CASSPRTGGYGYTF.

This chain uses TRBV4-1 with TRBJ2-7; TRBD1 matches 9 bases. The length of the CDR3 is 17 residues. After removal of 4 bases from V and 2 bases from J, the junction contained 12 bases not matched to a gene. Germline V gives CDR1 MGHRA, CDR2 YSYEKL. CDR3 in amino acids: CASSLASPGQGPYEQYF. The CDR3, as DNA: TGCGCCAGCAGCCTAGCGTCTCCGGGACAGGGTCCCTACGAGCAGTACTTC.

This clone showed up just a few times. This chain uses TRBV19 with TRBJ1-4; 8 bases line up with TRBD1. V was clipped by 3 bases and J by 7 bases; unmatched bases: 4. This CDR3 spans 14 amino acids. Germline CDR1 is LNHDA and CDR2 is SQIVND (reference sequence). The CDR3 here is CASSMGQEGEKLFF. In nucleotides, the CDR3 is TGTGCCAGTAGTATGGGACAGGAGGGTGAAAAACTGTTTTTT.

This chain links TRBV30 with TRBJ1-5; 7 bases line up with TRBD1. CDR3 length: 15 residues. Trimming removed 0 bases from V and 6 bases from J; junction bases left unmatched: 8. The germline V gene has CDR1 GTSNPN and CDR2 SVGIG (reference sequence). The CDR3 DNA reads as TGTGCCTGGAGTGTAGGGGGCGCAGGAATTCAGCCCCAGCATTTT. Protein sequence: CAWSVGGAGIQPQHF. Drawing the rest from reference TRBV30 and TRBJ1-5, the complete variable domain is SQTIHQWPATLVQPVGSPLSLECTVEGTSNPNLYWYRQAAGRGLQLLFYSVGIGQISSEVPQNLSASRPQDRQFILSSKKLLLSDSGFYLCAWSVGGAGIQPQHFGDGTRLSIL.

Here the CDR3 DNA reads TGTGCCAGCAGCAAAAATACAGGGATCATGAACACTGAAGCTTTCTTT. This encodes CASSKNTGIMNTEAFF. The V gene is TRBV11-1, the J gene TRBJ1-1, with D maybe TRBD1 (6 bases). Germline V CDR1 and CDR2: SGHAT, FQDESV (reference sequence). This CDR3 is built from 16 residues. Trimming cost V 5 bases and J 0 bases, with 16 bases left between them.

This clone occurred once. The chain joins TRBV7-3 to TRBJ1-1, with 8 nucleotides matching TRBD1. Germline trimming cut 5 bases from V and 3 bases from J; bases unmatched to any gene: 2. This CDR3 is 13 amino acids long. Per the germline V gene, CDR1 is SGHTA and CDR2 is FQGTGA. CDR3 in amino acids: CASSTDRDTEAFF. The DNA for the CDR3 is TGTGCCAGCAGCACGGACAGGGACACTGAAGCTTTCTTT.

J is TRBJ2-5 and V is TRBV5-8; TRBD1 might be the D (5 bases). The CDR3 length is 18 residues. Germline values: CDR1 SGHTS, CDR2 YDEGEE. Deletions cut 0 bases from V and 5 bases from J, with 23 bases between. The CDR3 DNA follows: TGTGCCAGCAGCTTGGCTTCTGTAGGGGTTGCGACCGGGGAGACCCAGTACTTC. Protein: CASSLASVGVATGETQYF.

The chain has TRBV7-2 and TRBJ2-7; 12 positions match TRBD1. Losses at the gene ends were 5 bases for V and 2 bases for J; bases not matched to a gene: 1. Germline V gene lookup returns CDR1 SGHTA and CDR2 FQGNSA. This CDR3 contains 14 residues. The CDR3 sequence: CASSRDRGPYEQYF. CDR3 nucleotide sequence: TGTGCCAGCAGCAGGGACAGGGGGCCCTACGAGCAGTACTTC.

The chain recombines TRBV6-5 with TRBJ2-3; possibly TRBD2 for D (5 bases). V gave up 7 bases and J gave up 5 bases, with 10 bases separating them. Germline values: CDR1 MNHEY, CDR2 SVGAGI. This CDR3 comprises 12 residues. The CDR3 sequence: CASKTSGDTQYF. CDR3 sequence (DNA): TGTGCCAGCAAGACAAGCGGAGATACGCAGTATTTT.

With regard to this clone: The junction departs from the called germline gene at one end, perhaps through a read error. The chain joins TRBV15 to TRBJ1-5, with TRBD1 matching 9 bases. This CDR3 region has 17 residues. Per the germline V gene, CDR1 is LNHNV and CDR2 is YYDKDF (reference sequence). The CDR3 nucleotides read TGTGTCACCAGCTCCAGATCCGGGACAGGGAGCAATCAGCCCCAGCATTTT. This sequence encodes CVTSSRSGTGSNQPQHF.

The chain recombines TRBV14 with TRBJ2-1, with D possibly TRBD1 on 6 matching bases. The V end was cut by 1 base, the J end by 4 bases, with 11 bases between. Germline values: CDR1 SGHDN, CDR2 FVKESK. CDR3 length: 15 residues. In DNA form, the CDR3 reads TGTGCCAGCAGCCAAGGGCAGGGGAAGTACAATGAGCAGTTCTTC. Amino acid sequence: CASSQGQGKYNEQFF.

The gene calls are TRBV7-2 and TRBJ1-1; a weak D match, TRBD1 (6 bases). V lost 5 bases and J 3 bases, leaving 10 bases between the germline ends. The CDR3 has 13 residues. Germline values: CDR1 SGHTA, CDR2 FQGNSA. The DNA for the CDR3 is TGTGCCAGCAGCGTACACAGGGACACTGAAGCTTTCTTT. Protein product: CASSVHRDTEAFF. The full variable domain, completed using reference TRBV7-2 and TRBJ1-1, is GAGVSQSPSNKVTEKGKDVELRCDPISGHTALYWYRQSLGQGLEFLIYFQGNSAPDKSGLPSDRFSAERTGGSVSTLTIQRTQQEDSAVYLCASSVHRDTEAFFGQGTRLTVV.

J is TRBJ1-4 and V is TRBV5-8; D gene uncertain. CDR1 is SGHTS and CDR2 is YDEGEE in the germline V gene. The ends were cut back, 1 base at V and 6 bases at J, with 10 bases in the middle. The CDR3 spans 14 residues. The CDR3 bases are TGTGCCAGCAGCTTGCCGGGGATTGATGAAAAACTGTTTTTT. It encodes CASSLPGIDEKLFF.

This clone has a handful of counts. The chain has TRBV7-3 and TRBJ2-3; D possibly corresponds to TRBD2 (6 bases). V lost 0 bases and J lost 6, with 16 bases in between. The germline CDR1 and CDR2 sequences are SGHTA and FQGTGA. The CDR3 totals 16 residues. CDR3 region: CASSLTTRTKADTQYF. DNA of the CDR3: TGTGCCAGCAGCTTAACAACCAGGACTAAAGCGGATACGCAGTATTTT.

This chain links TRBV5-1 with TRBJ2-7; TRBD2 matches at 8 bases. V dropped 3 bases and J dropped 3; count of bases not matched to a gene: 8. The CDR3 is 15 amino acids. Per germline, CDR1 SGHRS and CDR2 YFSETQ. CDR3 loop: CASSWTGGGNYEQYF. The CDR3 DNA reads as TGCGCCAGCAGCTGGACCGGGGGGGGTAACTACGAGCAGTACTTC.